Below, 3 T cell receptor beta chains from the same sample are listed, as sequenced in a study of shared clonotypes between healthy human individuals (TCRdb year 2020). Libraries were prepared through the immunoSEQ multiplex PCR assay. Imported from immuneACCESS, the table was reduced by TCRdb to in-frame sequences with V and J called. These copies leave out some clones; in studies compared against another copy, an unresolved V gene accounts for under half, and the cause of the remainder is not known. For this sample there are around 370,000 clones; 90% to 97% appear just once. Of the sample, more than 0.3% is held by the ten largest clones. The sequenced material came from memory CD8+ T cells sorted from blood. This sample's cell subset or site label indicates: CD45RO+ cells pooled with CCR7-negative TemRA cells. These receptors all come from a man aged 25 to 45 in good health.

This clone appeared a single time. This chain links TRBV7-9 with TRBJ2-3; D is perhaps TRBD1 or TRBD2 (5 bases each). The V end was cut by 5 bases, the J end by 5 bases, with 17 bases between. The germline V gene has CDR1 SEHNR and CDR2 FQNEAQ (reference sequence). The CDR3 length is 15 residues. The CDR3 sequence is CASSRDPNPLDTQYF. For the CDR3, the DNA is TGTGCCAGCAGCCGGGACCCTAATCCCCTAGATACGCAGTATTTT.

The chain combines TRBV10-3 with TRBJ2-7; TRBD2 matches at 9 bases. V trimming: 4 bases; J trimming: 3 bases; junction bases outside the gene matches: 16. Germline V gene sequence: CDR1 ENHRY, CDR2 SYGVKD. The CDR3 consists of 18 residues. CDR3 nucleotide sequence: TGTGCCATCAGTGCCGGGTTTAGCGGGAGTAGCGGGGTCTACGAGCAGTACTTC. Its translation is CAISAGFSGSSGVYEQYF.

This clone is a singleton in its sample. V and J are TRBV7-3 and TRBJ2-2, with TRBD1 matching over 7 bases. Germline CDR1 reads SGHTA; CDR2 reads FQGTGA. This CDR3 has 14 residues. V dropped 2 bases and J dropped 7; count of bases not matched to a gene: 4. The CDR3 loop is CASSLRGGDGELFF. The CDR3 DNA sequence: TGTGCCAGCAGCTTACGAGGGGGCGACGGGGAGCTGTTTTTT.